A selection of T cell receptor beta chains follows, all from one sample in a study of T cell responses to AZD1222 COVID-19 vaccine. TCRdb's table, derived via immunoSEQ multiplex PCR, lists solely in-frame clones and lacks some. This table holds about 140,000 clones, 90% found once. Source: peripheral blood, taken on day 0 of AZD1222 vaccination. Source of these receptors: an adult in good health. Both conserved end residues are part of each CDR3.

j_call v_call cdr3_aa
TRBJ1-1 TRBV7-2 CASSLAGANTEAFF
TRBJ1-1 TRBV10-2 CASGRDIVAEAFF
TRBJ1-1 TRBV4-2 CASSQETRALEAFF
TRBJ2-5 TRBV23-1 CAGSHLDEETQYF
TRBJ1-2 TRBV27 CASIGVRERIYGYTF
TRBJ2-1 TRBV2 CASRGAEPFF
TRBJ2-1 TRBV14 CASRDSGTGGSNEQFF
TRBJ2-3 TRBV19 CASSMGLAGGWDTQYF
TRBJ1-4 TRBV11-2 CASSLARGQGSEKLFF
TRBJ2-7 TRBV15 CATRDRRYSYEQYF
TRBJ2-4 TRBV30 CAWSGTGSLAKNIQYF
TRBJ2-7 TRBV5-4 CASSLAGRGLNEQYF
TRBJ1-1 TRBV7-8 CASSLAEGTRETEAFF
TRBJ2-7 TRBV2 CASSTGPRGQYF